These 21 T cell receptor beta chains share one sample of origin, sequenced in a study of shared clonotypes between healthy human individuals. Clones were read by immunoSEQ multiplex PCR, and TCRdb kept only the in-frame ones, dropping some. The table lists 2 million or so clones, about 95% of them singletons, with about 1.1% in the top ten. Selected positively for CCR7 and CD45RO-negative, naive CD8 cells excluded terminally differentiated effector memory CD45RA+ cells. Sequencing used naive CD8+ T cells sorted from blood. The receptor source for this set is a man between 18 and 29 years old in good health.

Turning to this clone: Other DNA sequences within the sample encode an identical CDR3. V usage is TRBV5-4 and J usage is TRBJ2-7, with a possible D match to TRBD2 (6 bases). Germline values: CDR1 SGHNT, CDR2 YYREEE (reference sequence). This CDR3 is 14 amino acids long. V dropped 2 bases and J dropped 4 bases, with 13 bases sitting between them. The DNA of the CDR3 is TGTGCCAGCAGCTTCCAAGGAGGGTCGTACGAGCAGTACTTC. It encodes CASSFQGGSYEQYF. The entire variable domain, with the rest obtained from reference TRBV5-4 and TRBJ2-7, is as follows: ETGVTQSPTHLIKTRGQQVTLRCSSQSGHNTVSWYQQALGQGPQFIFQYYREEENGRGNFPPRFSGLQFPNYSSELNVNALELDDSALYLCASSFQGGSYEQYFGPGTRLTVT.

This CDR3 is CASSFGPDGYTF. DNA of the CDR3: TGTGCCAGCAGCTTTGGACCGGATGGCTACACCTTC. V is TRBV11-2 and J is TRBJ1-2, with D uncertain. CDR1 is SGHAT, CDR2 FQNNGV, per germline. Deletions cut 3 bases from V and 6 bases from J, with 8 bases between. The CDR3 has 12 amino acids.

This chain links TRBV7-8 with TRBJ2-7; D gene ambiguous. Germline CDR1 SGHVS, CDR2 FQNEAQ. This CDR3 spans 15 amino acids. Trimming stripped 4 bases from V and 3 bases from J, with 16 bases between. The CDR3 DNA follows: TGTGCCAGCAGCTCGGAAGGCTTACCTCTCTACGAGCAGTACTTC. It encodes CASSSEGLPLYEQYF.

The DNA of the CDR3 is TGTGCCAGCAGTCTAGGACAGGGAACTTCACCCCTCCACTTT. Its translation is CASSLGQGTSPLHF. This chain joins TRBV2 and TRBJ1-6; TRBD1 aligns across 8 bases. The V gene end was trimmed by 5 bases and the J gene end by 9 bases; junction bases not matched to a gene: 6. CDR1 SNHLY and CDR2 FYNNEI come from the germline V gene. The CDR3 is made up of 14 amino acids.

The chain joins TRBV5-6 to TRBJ2-1; 7 bases map to TRBD1. This CDR3 region has 15 residues. Germline CDR1 and CDR2: SGHDT and YYEEEE. V shed 3 bases, J shed 5 bases, and the junction held 8 bases outside the gene matches. The CDR3 DNA sequence: TGTGCCAGCAGCTCCCTACACGACAGGGACAATGAGCAGTTCTTC. Translating it yields CASSSLHDRDNEQFF.

The J gene is TRBJ1-2, the V gene TRBV5-1; D is unclear. CDR3 length: 14 residues. The germline CDR1 and CDR2 sequences are SGHRS and YFSETQ. V was clipped by 4 bases and J by 1 base, with 11 bases between them. In DNA form, the CDR3 reads TGCGCCAGCAGCCCGGCGACACTTAACTATGGCTACACCTTC. Translation gives CASSPATLNYGYTF.

The V and J genes are TRBV6-1 and TRBJ2-7, with unresolved D. Trimming pared 2 bases from V and 2 bases from J, leaving 7 bases between. The germline gives CDR1 MNHNS, CDR2 SASEGT. The CDR3 is made up of 13 amino acids. As DNA, the CDR3 is TGTGCCAGCAGTGAATACGTGGCCTACGAGCAGTACTTC. Amino acids: CASSEYVAYEQYF.

This chain connects TRBV6-5 to TRBJ2-7; 7 nucleotides match TRBD2. Germline CDR1 is MNHEY and CDR2 is SVGAGI. CDR3 length equals 15 residues. The junction had 8 bases not matched to a gene; V was cut back by 6 bases and J by 0 bases. CDR3 nucleotide sequence: TGTGCCAGCAGGAAACTAGCGCCGAGCTCCTACGAGCAGTACTTC. It yields the protein CASRKLAPSSYEQYF.

V gene TRBV9 combines with J gene TRBJ2-7; 11 bases align to TRBD2. Germline V lookup: CDR1 SGDLS, CDR2 YYNGEE. The CDR3 extends over 14 amino acids. Germline trimming cut 4 bases from V and 3 bases from J; bases unmatched to any gene: 3. The CDR3, as DNA: TGTGCCAGCAGCCCTACTAGCGGGGGCTACGAGCAGTACTTC. Its translation is CASSPTSGGYEQYF.

This chain joins TRBV2 and TRBJ1-2; possibly TRBD1 for D (5 bases). This CDR3 region has 12 residues. The germline gives CDR1 SNHLY, CDR2 FYNNEI. V was clipped by 6 bases and J by 7 bases, with 12 bases between them. This CDR3 reads CASSFGTAGYTF. In DNA form, the CDR3 reads TGTGCCAGCAGCTTCGGGACTGCTGGCTACACCTTC.

On this clone itself: Other DNA variants within this sample encode the same CDR3. V and J are TRBV27 and TRBJ2-5; 14 nucleotides agree with TRBD2. This CDR3 region has 15 residues. V shed 6 bases and J 4 bases; nucleotides not matched to a gene: 4. Germline V gives CDR1 MNHEY, CDR2 SMNVEV (reference sequence). CDR3 nucleotide sequence: TGTGCCAGCAGCCCCGGGACTAGCGGGAGAGAGACCCAGTACTTC. Protein: CASSPGTSGRETQYF.

V usage is TRBV9 and J usage is TRBJ2-1, with D possibly TRBD1 on 6 matching bases. There are 15 residues in the CDR3. V was clipped by 4 bases and J by 2 bases, with 13 bases between them. Germline CDR1 SGDLS, CDR2 YYNGEE. The CDR3 region has the DNA TGTGCCAGCAGCCCGGGCAGGGGTACCTACAATGAGCAGTTCTTC. Translated: CASSPGRGTYNEQFF.

V is TRBV5-4 and J is TRBJ2-1, with a possible D match to TRBD2 (6 bases). CDR1 and CDR2 (germline): SGHNT, YYREEE (reference sequence). The ends were cut back, 4 bases at V and 4 bases at J, with 15 bases in the middle. The CDR3 contains 15 residues. CDR3 DNA sequence: TGTGCCAGCAGCCCGGAGGGACGGATTTACAATGAGCAGTTCTTC. Encoded protein: CASSPEGRIYNEQFF.

This sequence joins TRBV6-5 and TRBJ1-6; no firm D call. Trimming removed 2 bases from V and 7 bases from J, with 9 bases in between. CDR1 and CDR2 from the germline V gene are MNHEY and SVGAGI. The CDR3 extends over 14 amino acids. CDR3 protein: CASSYDQTNSPLHF. The DNA for the CDR3 is TGTGCCAGCAGTTACGACCAGACAAATTCACCCCTCCACTTT.

The chain couples TRBV15 to TRBJ1-2, with D perhaps matching TRBD1 (5 bases). The germline CDR1 and CDR2 sequences are LNHNV and YYDKDF (reference sequence). The CDR3 covers 15 residues. With 0 bases removed from V and 4 bases from J, the gap between germline ends came to 12 bases. CDR3 loop: CATSRDRGLTYGYTF. The DNA of the CDR3 is TGTGCCACCAGCAGAGATAGGGGCCTAACCTATGGCTACACCTTC.

The chain is built from TRBV19 and TRBJ1-1, with D maybe TRBD1 (6 bases). The germline V and J ends were trimmed by 4 bases and 0 bases, with 9 bases remaining between them. The germline V gene encodes CDR1 LNHDA and CDR2 SQIVND (reference sequence). The CDR3 has 14 residues. This CDR3 is CASSTTGMNTEAFF. Here the CDR3 DNA reads TGTGCCAGTAGTACTACAGGGATGAACACTGAAGCTTTCTTT. Looking up the rest from reference TRBV19 and TRBJ1-1 gives the full variable domain: DGGITQSPKYLFRKEGQNVTLSCEQNLNHDAMYWYRQDPGQGLRLIYYSQIVNDFQKGDIAEGYSVSREKKESFPLTVTSAQKNPTAFYLCASSTTGMNTEAFFGQGTRLTVV.

The CDR3 DNA reads as TGTGCCAGCAGCTCATTCCGACAGGGGGTCAATCAGCCCCAGCATTTT. This sequence encodes CASSSFRQGVNQPQHF. The chain uses TRBV7-9 and TRBJ1-5, with 9 bases aligning to TRBD1. The junction had 7 bases not matched to a gene; V was cut back by 4 bases and J by 3 bases. This CDR3 has 16 amino acids. CDR1 and CDR2 (germline): SEHNR, FQNEAQ (reference sequence).

The V call is TRBV28, the J call TRBJ2-1; weak D call: TRBD2 (6 bases). Trimming removed 3 bases from V and 7 bases from J, with 10 bases in between. Per germline, CDR1 MDHEN and CDR2 SYDVKM. The CDR3 length is 13 residues. CDR3 protein: CASSFGGKNEQFF. DNA of the CDR3: TGTGCCAGCAGTTTTGGCGGGAAGAATGAGCAGTTCTTC.

The chain is built from TRBV6-5 and TRBJ2-4; D perhaps matches TRBD2 (6 bases). This CDR3 contains 12 residues. The ends were cut back, 8 bases at V and 5 bases at J, with 10 bases in the middle. Germline CDR1 reads MNHEY; CDR2 reads SVGAGI. In nucleotides, the CDR3 is TGTGCCAGCGAGGGAGGCGAAAACATTCAGTACTTC. This translates into CASEGGENIQYF.

The rearrangement links TRBV27 to TRBJ2-5; possible D gene TRBD2, 5 bases. The CDR3 has 15 residues. Trimming took off 6 bases at V and 0 bases at J, with 14 bases between the two ends. Germline CDR1 and CDR2: MNHEY and SMNVEV (reference sequence). In DNA, the CDR3 is TGTGCCAGCAGACCATCTCCGGGGTACCAAGAGACCCAGTACTTC. Its translation: CASRPSPGYQETQYF.

The gene calls are TRBV4-2 and TRBJ2-7; 12 nucleotides agree with TRBD2. From germline, CDR1 is LGHNA and CDR2 YNFKEQ. The CDR3 is 18 amino acids. V shed 0 bases, J shed 5 bases, and the junction held 11 bases outside the gene matches. The CDR3 DNA follows: TGTGCCAGCAGCCAAGATCCCGGGCTAGCGGGGGGGAGTAACGAGCAGTACTTC. This encodes CASSQDPGLAGGSNEQYF.